These T cell receptor beta chains were read from a single sample in a study of T cells after yellow fever vaccination. TCRdb reprocessed the 5' RACE reads via MiXCR and lists one record per CDR3 protein. This sample has fewer than 650,000 distinct CDR3 sequences, with roughly a fifth found just once. The input for sequencing was PBMCs, taken about 20 days after the first yellow fever vaccination. These receptors all stem from a man aged 18 to 35 who received the YFV17D yellow fever vaccine. Each CDR3 is given with its conserved first and last residue. The order of the fields is D gene, V gene, J gene, clone size, CDR3 protein, CDR3 DNA. A D gene is named only where the DNA matches it firmly. For some rows the clone size is stated as once, few or many, or as a class when expanded; others skip it.

TRBD1	TRBV5-1	TRBJ1-1	few	CASSLRPGGSNTEAFF	TGCGCCAGCAGCTTGCGACCAGGGGGTTCGAACACTGAAGCTTTCTTT
NA	TRBV4-1	TRBJ2-2	NA	CASSQERPTGELFF	TGCGCCAGCAGCCAAGAACGACCCACCGGGGAGCTGTTTTTT
NA	TRBV7-9	TRBJ1-5	NA	CASSLHSSNQPQHF	TGTGCCAGCAGCCTTCACAGCAGCAATCAGCCCCAGCATTTT
NA	TRBV12-3/TRBV12-4	TRBJ2-5	NA	CASSLALREETQYF	TGTGCCAGCAGTTTAGCCCTGAGGGAGGAGACCCAGTACTTC
NA	TRBV5-1	TRBJ1-2	NA	CASSPQGPLGGYTF	TGCGCCAGCAGCCCGCAGGGGCCCTTGGGTGGCTACACCTTC
TRBD1	TRBV29-1	TRBJ1-2	NA	CSAGRDRGGYTF	TGCAGCGCGGGAAGGGACAGGGGTGGCTACACCTTC
TRBD1	TRBV12-3/TRBV12-4	TRBJ1-2	once	CASSFGDSNYGYTF	TGTGCCAGCAGCTTCGGGGACAGTAACTATGGCTACACCTTC
NA	TRBV7-9	TRBJ2-5	NA	CASSLGKRQETQYF	TGTGCCAGCAGCCTCGGGAAAAGACAAGAGACCCAGTACTTC
TRBD1	TRBV5-6	TRBJ2-4	NA	CASGGQGRGKNIQYF	TGTGCCAGCGGCGGACAGGGAAGGGGCAAAAACATTCAGTACTTC
NA	TRBV5-1	TRBJ2-5	NA	CASSLASTPDGGTQYF	TGCGCCAGCAGCTTGGCCAGCACACCAGATGGGGGGACCCAGTACTTC
NA	TRBV7-6	TRBJ1-3	few	CASSARTVPGNTIYF	TGTGCCAGCAGCGCCCGGACTGTCCCTGGAAACACCATATATTTT
NA	TRBV20-1	TRBJ2-1	few	CSAQGAYNEQFF	TGCAGTGCCCAAGGGGCATACAATGAGCAGTTCTTC
TRBD2	TRBV5-4	TRBJ2-1	NA	CASSAPGTSGPGFF	TGTGCCAGCAGCGCACCCGGGACTAGCGGTCCGGGGTTCTTC
TRBD2	TRBV12-3/TRBV12-4	TRBJ2-3	many	CASSFRGGTDTQYF	TGCGCCAGCAGCTTTCGGGGAGGGACAGATACGCAGTATTTT
TRBD1	TRBV12-3/TRBV12-4	TRBJ2-5	few	CASKGAQETQYF	TGTGCCAGCAAGGGGGCGCAAGAGACCCAGTACTTC
NA	TRBV6-1	TRBJ2-5	few	CASSEEDSQETQYF	TGTGCCAGCAGTGAAGAGGACAGCCAAGAGACCCAGTACTTC
NA	TRBV7-2	TRBJ2-5	many	CASRGTNQETQYF	TGTGCCAGCAGGGGGACAAACCAAGAGACCCAGTACTTC
NA	TRBV7-9	TRBJ2-3	few	CASSLGFGGMTDTQYF	TGTGCCAGCAGCTTAGGTTTTGGGGGCATGACAGATACGCAGTATTTT
NA	TRBV4-1	TRBJ1-6	NA	CASGLEGNRSPLHF	TGCGCCAGCGGATTGGAGGGAAATCGGTCACCCCTCCACTTT
NA	TRBV29-1	TRBJ2-1	NA	CSATTLHAEQFF	TGCAGCGCAACTACACTTCACGCTGAGCAGTTCTTC
TRBD1	TRBV20-1	TRBJ2-1	many	CSARGQGRHNEQFF	TGCAGTGCTAGAGGACAGGGGCGTCACAATGAGCAGTTCTTC
NA	TRBV20-1	TRBJ2-5	NA	CSARDPLVGLVKTQYF	TGCAGTGCTAGAGATCCCCTAGTAGGTTTGGTGAAGACCCAGTACTTC
TRBD2	TRBV4-3	TRBJ2-3	few	CASSRTSGSTDTQYF	TGCGCCAGCAGCCGGACTAGCGGGAGCACAGATACGCAGTATTTT
TRBD1	TRBV5-8	TRBJ1-5	once	CASSLEPNRGYQPQHF	TGTGCCAGCAGCTTGGAACCCAACAGGGGTTATCAGCCCCAGCATTTT
NA	TRBV14	TRBJ2-1	few	CASSLPRQPYNEQFF	TGTGCCAGCAGCCTCCCCCGACAGCCCTACAATGAGCAGTTCTTC
NA	TRBV9	TRBJ2-2	few	CASSVGGVGELFF	TGTGCCAGCAGCGTAGGAGGGGTCGGGGAGCTGTTTTTT
NA	TRBV6-2/TRBV6-3	TRBJ2-3	NA	CAVGASTDTQYF	TGTGCCGTCGGGGCTAGCACAGATACGCAGTATTTT
NA	TRBV6-2/TRBV6-3	TRBJ2-1	NA	CASNGGHNEQFF	TGTGCCAGCAACGGGGGGCATAATGAGCAGTTCTTC
NA	TRBV6-5	TRBJ1-2	NA	CASSYSQAGSYGYTF	TGTGCCAGCAGTTACTCCCAGGCCGGCAGCTATGGCTACACCTTC
NA	TRBV20-1	TRBJ1-5	NA	CSAMGRGYSNQPQHF	TGCAGTGCCATGGGCAGGGGATATAGCAATCAGCCCCAGCATTTT
NA	TRBV7-9	TRBJ2-2	few	CASSSDPRELFF	TGTGCCAGCAGCTCGGACCCGCGGGAGCTGTTTTTT
NA	TRBV18	TRBJ1-4	NA	CASSPGLGVNEKLFF	TGTGCCAGCTCACCAGGACTTGGAGTCAATGAAAAACTGTTTTTT
NA	TRBV20-1	TRBJ2-3	NA	CSAEPRGPDTQYF	TGCAGTGCAGAACCCCGGGGGCCAGATACGCAGTATTTT
NA	TRBV7-9	TRBJ2-5	NA	CASSFPTKETQYF	TGTGCCAGCAGCTTTCCGACAAAAGAGACCCAGTACTTC
TRBD2	TRBV11-2	TRBJ2-4	NA	CASSFLAGLAKNIQYF	TGTGCCAGCAGCTTCTTAGCGGGGCTAGCCAAAAACATTCAGTACTTC
TRBD2	TRBV7-2	TRBJ2-3	few	CASSSWGRGTDTQYF	TGTGCCAGCAGCTCCTGGGGGAGGGGCACAGATACGCAGTATTTT
NA	TRBV5-1	TRBJ1-5	NA	CASSLVGGGDQPQHF	TGCGCCAGCAGCTTGGTCGGTGGAGGGGATCAGCCCCAGCATTTT
NA	TRBV7-9	TRBJ1-2	NA	CASSLTTGLGYTF	TGTGCCAGCAGCTTAACAACAGGGTTGGGCTACACCTTC
NA	TRBV7-8	TRBJ2-4	NA	CASSLAGRGMAKNIQYF	TGTGCCAGCAGCTTAGCCGGTAGGGGGATGGCCAAAAACATTCAGTACTTC
NA	TRBV27	TRBJ2-5	NA	CASSLGLRGIQETQYF	TGTGCCAGCAGTTTAGGGCTGCGGGGTATCCAAGAGACCCAGTACTTC
TRBD2	TRBV9	TRBJ2-3	NA	CASSVDRTSGGAADTQYF	TGTGCCAGCAGCGTAGATCGAACTAGCGGGGGGGCGGCGGATACGCAGTATTTT
TRBD1	TRBV4-1	TRBJ2-1	few	CASSQDDPGQGAHRQGNEQFF	TGCGCCAGCAGCCAAGATGACCCGGGACAGGGGGCCCACCGACAGGGCAATGAGCAGTTCTTC
NA	TRBV10-3	TRBJ1-5	NA	CAISESAGSNQPQHF	TGTGCCATCAGTGAGTCGGCGGGGAGCAATCAGCCCCAGCATTTT
TRBD2	TRBV23-1	TRBJ2-3	NA	CASSQSDSGGGDTQYF	TGCGCCAGCAGTCAATCCGATAGCGGGGGCGGAGATACGCAGTATTTT
NA	TRBV20-1	TRBJ2-4	few	CSARDALAKNIQYF	TGCAGTGCTAGAGATGCGTTAGCCAAAAACATTCAGTACTTC
NA	TRBV6-1	TRBJ2-2	NA	CASSQGGGGTFGELFF	TGTGCCAGCAGCCAGGGGGGCGGGGGAACTTTCGGGGAGCTGTTTTTT
NA	TRBV6-2/TRBV6-3	TRBJ2-2	few	CASTPGRYTGELFF	TGTGCCAGTACACCGGGACGGTACACCGGGGAGCTGTTTTTT
NA	TRBV4-1	TRBJ2-1	few	CASSQDLAEQFF	TGCGCCAGCAGCCAAGATCTAGCGGAGCAGTTCTTC
NA	TRBV24-1	TRBJ2-1	few	CATSGSPMEYEQFF	TGTGCCACCAGTGGCTCTCCCATGGAGTATGAGCAGTTCTTC
TRBD1	TRBV28	TRBJ1-6	NA	CASRTGTADLLYSPLHF	TGTGCCAGCAGGACCGGGACAGCGGATCTACTCTATTCACCCCTCCACTTT